This T cell receptor (beta chain) derives from a study of human T cells and chemical hapten exposure. TCRdb analysed the 5' RACE reads with MiXCR anew, one entry per CDR3 protein. The profile shows under 100,000 distinct CDR3 sequences, more than 15% of them singletons. Whole blood, unfractionated, served as the material for total RNA extraction. V was clipped by 2 bases and J by 1 base; unmatched bases: 1. The CDR3 spans 13 residues. Germline loops: CDR1 GTSNPN, CDR2 SVGIG (reference sequence). V gene TRBV30 combines with J gene TRBJ2-5, with 7 bases matching TRBD1. The clonotype originates from a female donor in good health. The CDR3 DNA sequence: TGTGCCTGGAGTAGGGGGCTCCAAGAGACCCAGTACTTC. Amino acid sequence: CAWSRGLQETQYF.